This record looks at one T cell receptor (beta chain) sequence and its context. The data derive from a study of cytomegalovirus exposure and HLA in healthy donors. Study in general: Per a later analysis, the roughly 700 first-cohort and some 130 validation repertoires shared one platform.

Measured with immunoSEQ multiplex PCR; TCRdb has only the in-frame clones, and not every one. This table has 120,000 or so clones, 89% appearing once. Germline CDR1 is LNHDA and CDR2 is SQIVND (reference sequence). Trimming removed 5 bases from V and 3 bases from J; junction bases left unmatched: 5. The CDR3 runs to 14 residues. Sequencing was done on a sample of PBMCs. The sequence was obtained from a woman between 18 and 30 years old in good health and CMV-seronegative. The gene calls are TRBV19 and TRBJ2-3; 7 nucleotides line up with TRBD1. CDR3 in DNA: TGTGCCAGTAGTGAAACGACAGGGACAGATACGCAGTATTTT. This sequence encodes CASSETTGTDTQYF.